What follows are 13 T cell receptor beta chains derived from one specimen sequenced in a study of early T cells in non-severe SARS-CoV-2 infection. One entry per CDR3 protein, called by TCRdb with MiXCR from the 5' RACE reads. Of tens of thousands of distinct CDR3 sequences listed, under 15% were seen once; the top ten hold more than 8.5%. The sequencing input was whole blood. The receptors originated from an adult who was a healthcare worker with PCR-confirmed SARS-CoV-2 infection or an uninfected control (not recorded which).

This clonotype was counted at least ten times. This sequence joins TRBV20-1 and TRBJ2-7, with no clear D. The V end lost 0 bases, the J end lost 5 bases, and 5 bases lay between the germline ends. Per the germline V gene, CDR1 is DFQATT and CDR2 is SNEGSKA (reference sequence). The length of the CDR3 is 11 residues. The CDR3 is CSAREGNEQYF. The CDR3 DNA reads TGCAGTGCTAGAGAAGGGAACGAGCAGTACTTC.

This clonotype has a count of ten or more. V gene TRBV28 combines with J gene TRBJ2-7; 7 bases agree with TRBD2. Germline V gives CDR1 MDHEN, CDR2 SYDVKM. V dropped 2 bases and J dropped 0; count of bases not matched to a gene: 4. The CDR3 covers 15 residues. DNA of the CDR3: TGTGCCAGCAGTTTACCAGCGGGGAACTCCTACGAGCAGTACTTC. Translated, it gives CASSLPAGNSYEQYF. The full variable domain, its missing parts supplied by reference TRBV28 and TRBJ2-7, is DVKVTQSSRYLVKRTGEKVFLECVQDMDHENMFWYRQDPGLGLRLIYFSYDVKMKEKGDIPEGYSVSREKKERFSLILESASTNQTSMYLCASSLPAGNSYEQYFGPGTRLTVT.

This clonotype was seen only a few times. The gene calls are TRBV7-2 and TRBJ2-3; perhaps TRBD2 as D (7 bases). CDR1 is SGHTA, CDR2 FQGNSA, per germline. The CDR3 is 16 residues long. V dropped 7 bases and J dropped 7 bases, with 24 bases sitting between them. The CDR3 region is CASTTPGRGALYTQYF. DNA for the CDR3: TGTGCCAGCACCACTCCGGGACGGGGGGCCTTGTATACGCAGTATTTT.

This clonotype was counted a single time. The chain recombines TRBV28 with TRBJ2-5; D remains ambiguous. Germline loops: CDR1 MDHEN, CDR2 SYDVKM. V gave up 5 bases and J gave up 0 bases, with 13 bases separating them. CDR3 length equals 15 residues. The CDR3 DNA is TGTGCCAGCAGTCACCCCGGACGGAACCAAGAGACCCAGTACTTC. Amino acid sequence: CASSHPGRNQETQYF.

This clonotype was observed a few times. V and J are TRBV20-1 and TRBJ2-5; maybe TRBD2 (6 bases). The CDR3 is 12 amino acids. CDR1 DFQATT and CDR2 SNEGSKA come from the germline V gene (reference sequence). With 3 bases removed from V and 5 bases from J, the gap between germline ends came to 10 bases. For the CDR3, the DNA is TGCAGTGCTAGTGCGGGACTGGAGACCCAGTACTTC. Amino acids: CSASAGLETQYF.

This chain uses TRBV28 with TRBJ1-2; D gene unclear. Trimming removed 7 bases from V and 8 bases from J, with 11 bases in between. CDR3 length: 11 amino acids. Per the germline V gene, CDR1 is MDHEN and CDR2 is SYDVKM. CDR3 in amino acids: CASIGGLGYTF. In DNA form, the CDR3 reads TGTGCCAGCATTGGAGGGTTAGGCTACACCTTC.

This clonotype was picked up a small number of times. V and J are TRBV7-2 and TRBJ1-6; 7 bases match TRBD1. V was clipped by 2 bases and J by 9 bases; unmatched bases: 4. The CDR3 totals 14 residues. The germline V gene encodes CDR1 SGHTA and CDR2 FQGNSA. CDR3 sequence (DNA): TGTGCCAGCAGCTTAACAGGGGTCTCTTCACCCCTCCACTTT. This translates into CASSLTGVSSPLHF.

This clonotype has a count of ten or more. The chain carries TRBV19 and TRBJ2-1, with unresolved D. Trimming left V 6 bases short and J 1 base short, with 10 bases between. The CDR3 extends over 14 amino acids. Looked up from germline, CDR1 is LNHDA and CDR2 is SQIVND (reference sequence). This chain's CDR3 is CASSRQQSYNEQFF. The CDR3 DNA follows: TGTGCCAGTAGCAGGCAGCAGTCCTACAATGAGCAGTTCTTC. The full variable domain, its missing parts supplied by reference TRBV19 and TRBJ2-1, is DGGITQSPKYLFRKEGQNVTLSCEQNLNHDAMYWYRQDPGQGLRLIYYSQIVNDFQKGDIAEGYSVSREKKESFPLTVTSAQKNPTAFYLCASSRQQSYNEQFFGPGTRLTVL.

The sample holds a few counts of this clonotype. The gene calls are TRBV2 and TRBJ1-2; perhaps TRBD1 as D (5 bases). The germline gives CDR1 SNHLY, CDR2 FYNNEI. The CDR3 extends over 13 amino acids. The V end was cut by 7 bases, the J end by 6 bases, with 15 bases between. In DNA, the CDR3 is TGTGCCAGCAATCTGGACAAGGCCCATGGCTACACCTTC. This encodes CASNLDKAHGYTF.

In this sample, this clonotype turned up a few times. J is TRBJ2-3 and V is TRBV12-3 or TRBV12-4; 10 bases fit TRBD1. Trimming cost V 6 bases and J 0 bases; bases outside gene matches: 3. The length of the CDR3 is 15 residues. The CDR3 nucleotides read TGTGCCAGCAGAAGACAGGGGGCGAGCACAGATACGCAGTATTTT. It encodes CASRRQGASTDTQYF.

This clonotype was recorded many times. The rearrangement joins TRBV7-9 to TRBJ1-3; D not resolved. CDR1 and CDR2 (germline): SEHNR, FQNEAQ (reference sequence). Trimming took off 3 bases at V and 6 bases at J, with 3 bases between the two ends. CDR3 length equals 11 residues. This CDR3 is CASSLVNTIYF. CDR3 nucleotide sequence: TGTGCCAGCAGCTTGGTAAACACCATATATTTT.

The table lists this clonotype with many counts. Here the CDR3 DNA reads TGTGCCAGCAGCCCGACTGTCGGTGGAAGAGGCACTGAAGCTTTCTTT. Translating gives CASSPTVGGRGTEAFF. The V call is TRBV7-3, the J call TRBJ1-1; D gene ambiguous. Germline loops: CDR1 SGHTA, CDR2 FQGTGA. This CDR3 comprises 16 residues. Trimming removed 5 bases at V and 4 bases at J, with 20 bases between.

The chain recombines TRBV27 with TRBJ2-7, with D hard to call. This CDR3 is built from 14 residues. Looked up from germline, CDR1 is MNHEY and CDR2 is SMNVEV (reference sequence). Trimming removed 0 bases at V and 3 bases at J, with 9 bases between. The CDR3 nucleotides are TGTGCCAGCAGTTTATCGTGGCAGGTCTACGAGCAGTACTTC. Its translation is CASSLSWQVYEQYF.